This TCR beta chain came from a study of T cell changes during pregnancy in multiple sclerosis. This clone was seen a single time. Sequenced by immunoSEQ multiplex PCR; TCRdb stores in-frame clones only, minus some. Here the sample spans about 98,000 clones, around 90% being singletons. This sample comprised peripheral blood, obtained after pregnancy. This sequence originates from a female donor in good health, enrolled as a control in a pregnancy study.

The chain's CDR3 is CASSLADRGFPNYGYTF. DNA for the CDR3: TGCGCCAGCAGCTTGGCGGACAGGGGATTTCCAAACTATGGCTACACCTTC. The J gene is TRBJ1-2, the V gene TRBV5-1; 9 nucleotides line up with TRBD1. Looked up from germline, CDR1 is SGHRS and CDR2 is YFSETQ. After removal of 0 bases from V and 2 bases from J, the junction contained 8 bases not matched to a gene. CDR3 length: 17 residues. The whole variable domain, remainder taken from reference TRBV5-1 and TRBJ1-2, is KAGVTQTPRYLIKTRGQQVTLSCSPISGHRSVSWYQQTPGQGLQFLFEYFSETQRNKGNFPGRFSGRQFSNSRSEMNVSTLELGDSALYLCASSLADRGFPNYGYTFGSGTRLTVV.